Given below is one TCR beta chain in context. Its antigen is currently not known. Per-nucleotide qualities are absent, and no much larger clonotype sits a single base away. Its CDR3 holds 15 amino acids, cysteine through phenylalanine. Only the CDR3 portion is preserved as DNA: 45 bases, with reading frame beginning at the first base. Trimming leaves V shorter by 4 bases and J shorter by 0 bases, with the junction holding 5 bases beyond the gene matches. Reading the germline V gene gives CDR1 SGDLS and CDR2 YYNGEE. These data are taken from a study of blood T cell repertoires in COVID-19 (dated by TCRdb to the early 2020s). Some background on the complete study: The collaborator samples originated in the United States, Italy and Spain and spanned the acute and convalescent phases of COVID-19. The material from the prospective study consisted of cDNA or gDNA derived from T cells, B-cell-depleted T cells, or PBMCs. Subjects who had been exposed to COVID-19, were actively infected with it, or had recovered from it provided the deeply sampled blood TCRbeta repertoires that made up the dataset. A freely available public database, intended as a resource for researchers studying the immune response to SARS-CoV-2, is where the repertoires were released. Samples came from the ongoing ImmuneRACE study (first 160 participants) plus 1,254 subjects from 6 global collaborators. A de-identified subject ID, COVID-19 status, age in years and sex were almost always included in the sample metadata. Where available, HLA class I and class II types were taken from metadata supplied by the sample provider and were not determined by assay-based typing.

TCRbeta CDR3 regions were amplified from genomic DNA using the immunoSEQ Assay, a bias-controlled multiplex PCR. The authors' pipeline ran thus. The number of nucleated cells in each sample was estimated from the amplification of reference gene primers within the assay. To quantify the absolute abundance of each unique TCRbeta CDR3 rearrangement, sequence reads were collapsed and filtered. For each sample, productive Simpson clonality was calculated by taking the square root of Simpson's diversity index across productive rearrangements. TCRdb holds this immuneACCESS table with in-frame rearrangements only. Some clones are missing; in checked studies, unresolved V genes explain under half, and the rest has no known cause. V and J calls and clone size are given by that table; D and trimming were obtained from the DNA. The sample table records about 160,000 clones; approximately 95% of these occur just once. The ten largest make up just under 2% of the sample.

Here is what the overall study found, with its caveats: How much clinical and demographic metadata was included differed by source and by participant, and the metadata was provided uncurated.

In Seattle, one collaborating source enrolled patients while the infection was active and tracked those patients longitudinally over the course of disease. Whole blood was collected in K2EDTA tubes by collaborating institutions according to the institutions' own protocols. For TCRbeta analysis, collaborators shipped samples as frozen whole blood, isolated PBMCs, or DNA extracted from either of those sample types. The sample comprised peripheral blood. Here the chain combines TRBV9 and TRBJ1-2, and 8 junction bases match TRBD1. This clonotype originated in a woman between 55 and 75 years old with COVID-19, enrolled during active disease. The encoded CDR3 is CASSSRQGTNYGYTF. The DNA reads TGTGCCAGCAGCTCGCGACAGGGGACTAACTATGGCTACACCTTC.